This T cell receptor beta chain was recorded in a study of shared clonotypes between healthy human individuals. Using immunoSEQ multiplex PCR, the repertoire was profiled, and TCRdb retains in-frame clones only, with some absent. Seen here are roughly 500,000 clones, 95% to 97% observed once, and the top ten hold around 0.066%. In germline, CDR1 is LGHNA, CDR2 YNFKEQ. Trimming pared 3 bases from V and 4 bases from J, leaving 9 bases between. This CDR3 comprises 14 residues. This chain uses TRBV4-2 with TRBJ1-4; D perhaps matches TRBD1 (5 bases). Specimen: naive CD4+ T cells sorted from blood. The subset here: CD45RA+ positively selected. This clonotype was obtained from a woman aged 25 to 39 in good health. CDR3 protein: CASSHGQGNEKLFF. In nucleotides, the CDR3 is TGTGCCAGCAGCCATGGCCAGGGTAATGAAAAACTGTTTTTT.